This entry lists 10 T cell receptor beta chains sequenced from one sample in a study of shared clonotypes between healthy human individuals. Data came from immunoSEQ multiplex PCR; TCRdb stores just in-frame clones and leaves some out. The profile covers approximately 980,000 clones, with more than 75% appearing a single time and about 1.5% taken by the ten largest. Sequencing used memory CD4+ T cells sorted from blood. Subset meaning: CD45RA-negative fraction. These receptors came from a man between 18 and 29 years old in good health.

The chain employs TRBV18 and TRBJ1-6; 7 bases agree with TRBD1. Unmatched junction bases numbered 10, after V lost 2 bases and J lost 9 bases. From germline, CDR1 is KGHSH and CDR2 LQKENI. This CDR3 has 16 amino acids. CDR3 amino acids: CASSPKETGEGSPLHF. The CDR3 region has the DNA TGTGCCAGCTCACCAAAAGAAACAGGGGAAGGTTCACCCCTCCACTTT.

The J gene is TRBJ2-4, the V gene TRBV5-1; D is uncertain. Germline lookup yields CDR1 SGHRS and CDR2 YFSETQ. V was trimmed by 1 base and J by 0 bases, leaving 5 bases between them. CDR3 size: 14 residues. The CDR3 reads CASSLSKAKNIQYF. The DNA for the CDR3 is TGCGCCAGCAGCTTGTCAAAAGCCAAAAACATTCAGTACTTC.

The chain uses TRBV27 and TRBJ2-1, with TRBD1 matching 7 bases. Germline loops: CDR1 MNHEY, CDR2 SMNVEV (reference sequence). The length of the CDR3 is 14 residues. V shed 10 bases and J 4 bases; nucleotides not matched to a gene: 10. This CDR3 reads CATRGSGVYNEQFF. For the CDR3, the DNA is TGTGCCACCAGGGGGAGCGGAGTGTACAATGAGCAGTTCTTC.

V usage is TRBV25-1 and J usage is TRBJ1-1, with D possibly being TRBD1 (6 bases). The ends were cut back, 6 bases at V and 1 base at J, with 12 bases in the middle. The CDR3 contains 14 residues. In germline, CDR1 is MGHDK, CDR2 SYGVNS. CDR3 bases: TGTGCCAGCAGGTTACAGGGACAGAACACTGAAGCTTTCTTT. As protein: CASRLQGQNTEAFF.

Concerning this clone itself: The identical CDR3 is also encoded by other nucleotide sequences in the sample. The chain carries TRBV15 and TRBJ1-1, with no clear D. Per the germline V gene, CDR1 is LNHNV and CDR2 is YYDKDF (reference sequence). Trimming removed 3 bases at V and 0 bases at J, with 5 bases between. This CDR3 is built from 13 residues. The CDR3 bases are TGTGCCACCAGCAGCATAATGAACACTGAAGCTTTCTTT. This encodes CATSSIMNTEAFF. Full variable domain (remainder filled in from reference TRBV15 and TRBJ1-1): DAMVIQNPRYQVTQFGKPVTLSCSQTLNHNVMYWYQQKSSQAPKLLFHYYDKDFNNEADTPDNFQSRRPNTSFCFLDIRSPGLGDTAMYLCATSSIMNTEAFFGQGTRLTVV.

The rearrangement links TRBV4-3 to TRBJ1-5; D not certain. Germline CDR1 LGHNA, CDR2 YSLEER. The length of the CDR3 is 15 residues. V was trimmed by 0 bases and J by 7 bases, leaving 13 bases between them. In DNA, the CDR3 is TGCGCCAGCAGCCAAGATTACGAGGGTTGGCAGCCCCAGCATTTT. Translation gives CASSQDYEGWQPQHF.

As for this clone: This may be a read error, as it is one base from a much larger clone. V gene TRBV30 combines with J gene TRBJ1-5, with D possibly matching TRBD1 (6 bases). V gave up 1 base and J gave up 3 bases, with 7 bases separating them. CDR1 is GTSNPN and CDR2 is SVGIG in the germline V gene (reference sequence). CDR3 length: 13 amino acids. Here the CDR3 reads CAWSGQDNQPQHF. The CDR3 coding sequence is TGTGCCTGGAGTGGACAGGACAATCAGCCCCAGCATTTT.

The chain is built from TRBV5-4 and TRBJ2-3; no clear D. With 4 bases removed from V and 5 bases from J, the gap between germline ends came to 14 bases. The CDR3 contains 14 residues. Germline lookup yields CDR1 SGHNT and CDR2 YYREEE (reference sequence). CDR3 nucleotide sequence: TGTGCCAGCAGCCCGGAACCCATTCGAGATACGCAGTATTTT. The encoded protein is CASSPEPIRDTQYF. The full variable domain, in which reference TRBV5-4 and TRBJ2-3 provide the parts outside the CDR3, is ETGVTQSPTHLIKTRGQQVTLRCSSQSGHNTVSWYQQALGQGPQFIFQYYREEENGRGNFPPRFSGLQFPNYSSELNVNALELDDSALYLCASSPEPIRDTQYFGPGTRLTVL.

The chain's CDR3 is CASSFTDRDNSPLHF. The CDR3 DNA reads as TGTGCCAGCAGCTTCACGGACCGCGATAATTCACCCCTCCACTTT. The chain has TRBV5-4 and TRBJ1-6; D not resolved. V was shortened by 2 bases and J by 5 bases, with 11 bases between the two germline ends. Germline CDR1 SGHNT, CDR2 YYREEE (reference sequence). The CDR3 length is 15 residues.

This clone was seen once. The J gene is TRBJ2-5, the V gene TRBV7-2; TRBD2 agrees at 11 bases. Looked up from germline, CDR1 is SGHTA and CDR2 is FQGNSA. Trimming cost V 5 bases and J 7 bases; bases outside gene matches: 9. This CDR3 is 15 amino acids long. CDR3 amino acids: CASSPGTSGSSTQYF. As DNA, the CDR3 is TGTGCCAGCAGCCCCGGGACTAGCGGATCATCGACCCAGTACTTC.